This TCR beta chain was captured by sequencing in a study of technical replicates of blood from a few donors (dated by TCRdb to 2016 to 2017). As concerns this clone: Its antigen has not been determined. No much larger clone is present one base from it, and per-base qualities are unavailable.

The library was generated by the immunoSEQ multiplex PCR assay. TCRdb stores this immuneACCESS table with in-frame sequences only. Part of the clones is absent; in the studies checked, under half of the shortfall reflects unresolved V genes, and no reason is known for the rest. The sample has under 85,000 clones on record, 85% to 95% of them singletons. Clones ranked in the top ten supply 0.41% of the sample. Germline trimming amounts to 9 bases on V and 1 base on J, with 5 as the count of junction bases outside the gene matches. Taken from cysteine to phenylalanine, the CDR3 has 15 residues. The kept DNA is CDR3 alone, 45 bases in frame from the first base. CDR1 and CDR2, looked up from the germline V gene, are SNHLY and FYNNEI.

The chain is assembled from TRBV2 and TRBJ2-2, with TRBD1 matching 10 junction bases. Source material: T cells isolated from PBMCs. This receptor was taken from a human donor in good health. The CDR3 protein: CARPRDRGNTGELFF. The DNA is TGTGCCAGGCCTCGGGACAGGGGGAACACCGGGGAGCTGTTTTTT.